A single sample is the source of the 17 T cell receptor beta chains below, sequenced in a study of T-cell reconstitution after alpha-beta-depleted transplantation in children. During its preparation, the TCRbeta library received unique molecular identifiers. TCRdb reprocessed the PCR reads via MiXCR and lists one record per CDR3 protein. The data show 250,000 to 350,000 distinct CDR3 sequences, roughly 25% seen once. The specimen comprised PBMCs, mostly from graft donor cells, sampled 180 days after TCRalphabeta/CD19-depleted stem cell transplant. The receptors come from a male patient younger than 18 who had a stem cell transplant for acute lymphoblastic leukemia, so the T cells may come from the graft donor.

The table lists this clonotype with a count of one. The V gene is TRBV6-6, the J gene TRBJ2-5; D is unresolved. Germline V gives CDR1 MNHNY, CDR2 SVGAGI (reference sequence). This CDR3 contains 13 residues. Between the trimmed V and J ends, which lost 9 bases and 2 bases, there was a span of 13 bases. The chain's CDR3 is CASVEDLQETQYF. CDR3 in DNA: TGTGCCAGTGTCGAAGACTTACAAGAGACCCAGTACTTC.

This clonotype was detected only a few times. The chain links TRBV6-1 to TRBJ2-3; D unresolved. This CDR3 is built from 14 residues. V gave up 10 bases and J gave up 1 base, with 15 bases separating them. The germline V gene encodes CDR1 MNHNS and CDR2 SASEGT. CDR3 sequence (DNA): TGTGCCACCAACCACCATGGGGGCACAGATACGCAGTATTTT. Residues: CATNHHGGTDTQYF.

In its sample, this clonotype was seen a few times. The chain employs TRBV12-3 or TRBV12-4 and TRBJ1-5, with 8 positions matching TRBD1. This CDR3 is 14 amino acids long. Losses at the gene ends were 5 bases for V and 6 bases for J; bases not matched to a gene: 6. The CDR3 bases are TGTGCCAGCAGTCCAGGGGGCGAGGGTCAGCCCCAGCATTTT. It encodes CASSPGGEGQPQHF.

The genes are TRBV5-1 and TRBJ2-3; D not certain. V lost 4 bases and J lost 2, with 17 bases in between. Germline-derived CDR1 and CDR2 are SGHRS and YFSETQ. The CDR3 sequence is 16 residues long. In nucleotides, the CDR3 is TGCGCCAGCAGCCCCTTTTCCCCCACCTCCACAGATACGCAGTATTTT. Translated: CASSPFSPTSTDTQYF.

The table lists this clonotype with a few counts. The chain has TRBV2 and TRBJ1-2, with 7 bases fitting TRBD1. CDR3 length equals 16 residues. The germline CDR1 and CDR2 sequences are SNHLY and FYNNEI. The V segment lost 8 bases and the J segment 0 bases; nucleotides outside the gene matches: 12. CDR3 protein: CASLPTGVSANYGYTF. The CDR3 nucleotides are TGTGCCAGCCTCCCAACAGGGGTCTCCGCTAACTATGGCTACACCTTC.

This clonotype has more than one count but fewer than ten. The chain recombines TRBV9 with TRBJ2-1; 7 nucleotides line up with TRBD2. The CDR3 consists of 20 residues. Trimming cost V 0 bases and J 3 bases; bases outside gene matches: 18. The germline V gene has CDR1 SGDLS and CDR2 YYNGEE. As DNA, the CDR3 is TGTGCCAGCAGCGTAGAAGGCTGGCGTAGGGACTATCCCTTCTACAATGAGCAGTTCTTC. Amino acids: CASSVEGWRRDYPFYNEQFF.

This clonotype was detected a few times. The gene calls are TRBV11-1 and TRBJ1-1; possibly TRBD1 for D (6 bases). The V end was cut by 2 bases, the J end by 4 bases, with 17 bases between. Germline V lookup: CDR1 SGHAT, CDR2 FQDESV (reference sequence). The CDR3 spans 16 residues. Written as DNA, the CDR3 is TGTGCCAGCAGCTTATTCGAACGAACAGGGCTCACTGAAGCTTTCTTT. It specifies CASSLFERTGLTEAFF.

This clonotype was seen a few times. V and J are TRBV7-2 and TRBJ2-7; a weak D match, TRBD2 (6 bases). In germline, CDR1 is SGHTA, CDR2 FQGNSA. The V end lost 4 bases, the J end lost 1 base, and 14 bases lay between the germline ends. The CDR3 consists of 15 residues. The CDR3 spells CASSSPGGNSYEQYF. The CDR3 bases are TGTGCCAGCAGCTCTCCGGGCGGGAATTCCTACGAGCAGTACTTC. The variable domain in full, with the rest retrieved from reference TRBV7-2 and TRBJ2-7, is GAGVSQSPSNKVTEKGKDVELRCDPISGHTALYWYRQSLGQGLEFLIYFQGNSAPDKSGLPSDRFSAERTGGSVSTLTIQRTQQEDSAVYLCASSSPGGNSYEQYFGPGTRLTVT.

The sample holds a few counts of this clonotype. The rearrangement links TRBV29-1 to TRBJ2-2; 11 bases match TRBD2. Germline-derived CDR1 and CDR2 are SQVTM and ANQGSEA. V trimming: 6 bases; J trimming: 2 bases; junction bases outside the gene matches: 8. This CDR3 is 16 amino acids long. The chain's CDR3 is CSVHRLAGHNTGELFF. CDR3 bases: TGCAGCGTGCACCGACTAGCGGGACACAACACCGGGGAGCTGTTTTTT.

This clonotype was picked up a small number of times. This chain uses TRBV12-5 with TRBJ2-3; D gene ambiguous. This CDR3 is built from 10 residues. Per germline, CDR1 LGHNT and CDR2 FRNRAP. The V end lost 7 bases, the J end lost 11 bases, and 10 bases lay between the germline ends. CDR3 DNA sequence: TGTGCTAGTGCTGGCAGATGGCAGTATTTT. Protein product: CASAGRWQYF.

The CDR3 is CASSVAWGTGELFF. The CDR3 bases are TGTGCCAGCAGCGTCGCGTGGGGAACCGGGGAGCTGTTTTTT. V and J are TRBV9 and TRBJ2-2; unclear D gene. Germline V gene lookup returns CDR1 SGDLS and CDR2 YYNGEE. The CDR3 contains 14 residues. The V gene lost 2 bases and the J gene lost 5 bases, with 10 bases spanning the gap.

The V gene is TRBV20-1, the J gene TRBJ2-7, with 8 bases aligning to TRBD1. The CDR3 is 17 residues long. The ends lost 2 bases at V and 4 bases at J; junction bases unmatched: 16. Germline loops: CDR1 DFQATT, CDR2 SNEGSKA (reference sequence). The CDR3 loop is CSARWSVQGDSFYEQYF. DNA of the CDR3: TGCAGTGCTAGATGGTCCGTACAGGGGGACTCTTTTTACGAGCAGTACTTC.

This clonotype was observed a few times. The chain links TRBV2 to TRBJ2-1; perhaps TRBD2 as D (5 bases). Germline values: CDR1 SNHLY, CDR2 FYNNEI. The V and J ends lost 5 bases and 3 bases respectively, with 8 bases between them. This CDR3 has 13 amino acids. In nucleotides, the CDR3 is TGTGCCAGCAGTCGGGGAAACTACAATGAGCAGTTCTTC. Amino acids: CASSRGNYNEQFF.

The rearrangement links TRBV15 to TRBJ2-1; D is possibly TRBD1 (6 bases). Germline CDR1 reads LNHNV; CDR2 reads YYDKDF (reference sequence). The V end lost 3 bases, the J end lost 4 bases, and 13 bases lay between the germline ends. The CDR3 is 15 amino acids. CDR3 nucleotide sequence: TGTGCCACCAGCAGCGGGACACCCTTTTACAATGAGCAGTTCTTC. This gives the protein CATSSGTPFYNEQFF.

This clonotype was observed a few times. V and J are TRBV9 and TRBJ2-7; 7 bases line up with TRBD1. The CDR3 extends over 14 amino acids. Germline CDR1 is SGDLS and CDR2 is YYNGEE. V dropped 4 bases and J dropped 7; count of bases not matched to a gene: 11. The CDR3: CASSPRGTAREQYF. The CDR3 DNA sequence: TGTGCCAGCAGCCCGAGAGGGACAGCCCGGGAGCAGTACTTC.

The chain employs TRBV7-9 and TRBJ1-3; weak D call: TRBD1 (6 bases). V lost 2 bases to trimming and J lost 0 bases, with 8 bases between them. The CDR3 loop spans 15 amino acids. Germline loops: CDR1 SEHNR, CDR2 FQNEAQ (reference sequence). CDR3 protein: CASSLQGHSGNTIYF. CDR3 DNA: TGTGCCAGCAGCTTACAGGGACACTCTGGAAACACCATATATTTT. Filled out from reference TRBV7-9 and TRBJ1-3, the complete variable domain reads DTGVSQNPRHKITKRGQNVTFRCDPISEHNRLYWYRQTLGQGPEFLTYFQNEAQLEKSRLLSDRFSAERPKGSFSTLEIQRTEQGDSAMYLCASSLQGHSGNTIYFGEGSWLTVV.

This chain links TRBV9 with TRBJ2-2, with 10 bases matching TRBD2. The ends lost 3 bases at V and 5 bases at J; junction bases unmatched: 4. This CDR3 is built from 15 residues. Germline-derived CDR1 and CDR2 are SGDLS and YYNGEE. CDR3: CASSALAGRTGELFF. The CDR3 nucleotides read TGTGCCAGCAGCGCACTAGCGGGACGGACCGGGGAGCTGTTTTTT.